The rows below give T cell receptor beta chains drawn from one sample of a study of cytomegalovirus exposure and HLA in healthy donors. Data came from immunoSEQ multiplex PCR; TCRdb stores just in-frame clones and leaves some out. There are around 170,000 clones in the sample; approximately 79% occur only once, and approximately 6% lies in the top ten. Sequencing used PBMCs. All receptors come from a man aged 35 to 55 in good health and CMV-seropositive. Both conserved end residues are part of each CDR3. Fields, in order: clone size, D gene, CDR3 length, V gene, J gene, CDR3 DNA, CDR3 protein. A D gene is named only where the DNA matches it firmly. Clone size is stated in some rows and not others, as once, few, many or a class when expanded.

clone size: .
D gene: TRBD1
CDR3 length: 15
V gene: TRBV7-8
J gene: TRBJ1-1
CDR3 DNA: TGTGCCAGCAGCTTAATGGGACAGGGTAGTGGTGAAGCTTTCTTT
CDR3 protein: CASSLMGQGSGEAFF

clone size: .
D gene: TRBD1
CDR3 length: 18
V gene: TRBV28
J gene: TRBJ1-5
CDR3 DNA: TGTGCCAGCAGTCCGTGGACAGGGGGAATGGGAGGCAATCAGCCCCAGCATTTT
CDR3 protein: CASSPWTGGMGGNQPQHF

clone size: .
D gene: .
CDR3 length: 12
V gene: TRBV2
J gene: TRBJ2-2
CDR3 DNA: TGTGCCAGCAGTGTCGCAGCCGGGGAGCTGTTTTTT
CDR3 protein: CASSVAAGELFF

clone size: .
D gene: .
CDR3 length: 18
V gene: TRBV7-2
J gene: TRBJ2-5
CDR3 DNA: TGTGCCAGCAGCTTAGTTCTTAGGCTAGCGAGGGGCGAAGAGACCCAGTACTTC
CDR3 protein: CASSLVLRLARGEETQYF

clone size: few
D gene: .
CDR3 length: 14
V gene: TRBV27
J gene: TRBJ1-2
CDR3 DNA: TGTGCCAGCAGTTTAACCGGGACACTCTATGGCTACACCTTC
CDR3 protein: CASSLTGTLYGYTF

clone size: .
D gene: TRBD1
CDR3 length: 15
V gene: TRBV6-5
J gene: TRBJ1-5
CDR3 DNA: TGTGCCAGCAGCCGGGACAGGGGAAGCAATCAGCCCCAGCATTTT
CDR3 protein: CASSRDRGSNQPQHF

clone size: .
D gene: .
CDR3 length: 15
V gene: TRBV11-2
J gene: TRBJ1-1
CDR3 DNA: TGTGCCAGCAGCTACCCCGGGAGTAAGGACACTGAAGCTTTCTTT
CDR3 protein: CASSYPGSKDTEAFF

clone size: .
D gene: .
CDR3 length: 13
V gene: TRBV5-3
J gene: TRBJ2-3
CDR3 DNA: TGTGCCAAAATTAGCACTAGCACAGATACGCAGTATTTT
CDR3 protein: CAKISTSTDTQYF

clone size: .
D gene: TRBD2
CDR3 length: 14
V gene: TRBV11-2
J gene: TRBJ2-7
CDR3 DNA: TGTGCCAGCAGCTTTGGTCTAGCGGGGGCCGAGCAGTACTTC
CDR3 protein: CASSFGLAGAEQYF

clone size: .
D gene: .
CDR3 length: 14
V gene: TRBV7-9
J gene: TRBJ2-1
CDR3 DNA: TGTGCCAGCAGCGCCAACCCCCGGAAGGGGGAGCAGTTCTTC
CDR3 protein: CASSANPRKGEQFF

clone size: .
D gene: TRBD1
CDR3 length: 14
V gene: TRBV5-6
J gene: TRBJ1-4
CDR3 DNA: TGTGCCAGCAGCCCAGGGGGCGCATCTGAAAAACTGTTTTTT
CDR3 protein: CASSPGGASEKLFF

clone size: .
D gene: TRBD2
CDR3 length: 19
V gene: TRBV5-6
J gene: TRBJ2-1
CDR3 DNA: TGTGCCAGCAGCTCCCCGGGACTAGCGGGGGGGCGTTCCTACAATGAGCAGTTCTTC
CDR3 protein: CASSSPGLAGGRSYNEQFF

clone size: few
D gene: .
CDR3 length: 13
V gene: TRBV30
J gene: TRBJ1-5
CDR3 DNA: TGTGCCTGGAGTGAGTCAGGCAATCAGCCCCAGCATTTT
CDR3 protein: CAWSESGNQPQHF

clone size: once
D gene: TRBD1
CDR3 length: 15
V gene: TRBV4-3
J gene: TRBJ2-2
CDR3 DNA: TGCGCCAGCAGTTACGACAGGGGTAACACCGGGGAGCTGTTTTTT
CDR3 protein: CASSYDRGNTGELFF

clone size: .
D gene: .
CDR3 length: 15
V gene: TRBV12-1
J gene: TRBJ2-3
CDR3 DNA: TGTGCTCCAAGCGGGAAGGACACTAGCACAGATACGCAGTATTTT
CDR3 protein: CAPSGKDTSTDTQYF

clone size: .
D gene: .
CDR3 length: 15
V gene: TRBV4-3
J gene: TRBJ2-5
CDR3 DNA: TGCGCCAGCAGCCAAGATAGCACAGGGCAAGAGACCCAGTACTTC
CDR3 protein: CASSQDSTGQETQYF

clone size: .
D gene: .
CDR3 length: 14
V gene: TRBV19
J gene: TRBJ2-7
CDR3 DNA: TGTGCCAGTAGTATTACAGGGTACTCCTACGAGCAGTACTTC
CDR3 protein: CASSITGYSYEQYF

clone size: .
D gene: .
CDR3 length: 16
V gene: TRBV4-3
J gene: TRBJ1-2
CDR3 DNA: TGCGCCAGCAGCCAAGATGATCGGACAAGAGAGTATGGCTACACCTTC
CDR3 protein: CASSQDDRTREYGYTF

clone size: .
D gene: .
CDR3 length: 14
V gene: TRBV6-1
J gene: TRBJ1-5
CDR3 DNA: TGTGCCAGCAGCGCCCAGGGGAGCAATCAGCCCCAGCATTTT
CDR3 protein: CASSAQGSNQPQHF

clone size: .
D gene: .
CDR3 length: 14
V gene: TRBV7-2
J gene: TRBJ2-7
CDR3 DNA: TGTGCCAGCAGCTTAGAGGTGGAGCGGTACGAGCAGTACTTC
CDR3 protein: CASSLEVERYEQYF

clone size: .
D gene: TRBD1
CDR3 length: 16
V gene: TRBV29-1
J gene: TRBJ2-3
CDR3 DNA: TGCAGCGTCCCGCCCCGGGACAGGGGAAGCACAGATACGCAGTATTTT
CDR3 protein: CSVPPRDRGSTDTQYF

clone size: .
D gene: .
CDR3 length: 12
V gene: TRBV7-2
J gene: TRBJ1-2
CDR3 DNA: TGTGCCAGCAGCCCAAGGACAGACGGCTACACCTTC
CDR3 protein: CASSPRTDGYTF

clone size: .
D gene: TRBD1
CDR3 length: 14
V gene: TRBV5-6
J gene: TRBJ2-7
CDR3 DNA: TGTGCCAGCAGCCACCGGACAGGGGGCTACGAGCAGTACTTC
CDR3 protein: CASSHRTGGYEQYF

clone size: few
D gene: TRBD1
CDR3 length: 15
V gene: TRBV9
J gene: TRBJ2-7
CDR3 DNA: TGTGCCAGCAGCCCATGGACAGGGGGCACCTACGAGCAGTACTTC
CDR3 protein: CASSPWTGGTYEQYF

clone size: .
D gene: .
CDR3 length: 11
V gene: TRBV2
J gene: TRBJ1-2
CDR3 DNA: TGTGCCAGAGCTTTGGGCGAAGGCTACACCTTC
CDR3 protein: CARALGEGYTF

clone size: .
D gene: TRBD1
CDR3 length: 15
V gene: TRBV28
J gene: TRBJ2-7
CDR3 DNA: TGTGCCAGCAGTTTCGGACAGGGAGTTTCCTACGAGCAGTACTTC
CDR3 protein: CASSFGQGVSYEQYF

clone size: .
D gene: TRBD1
CDR3 length: 13
V gene: TRBV7-9
J gene: TRBJ1-2
CDR3 DNA: TGTGCCAGCAGCTTAGAGAGGGGGCGCGGCTACACCTTC
CDR3 protein: CASSLERGRGYTF

clone size: .
D gene: .
CDR3 length: 16
V gene: TRBV10-1
J gene: TRBJ1-3
CDR3 DNA: TGCGCCAGCAGTGAGTCCTGGGGCAAGAAGAGAAACACCATATATTTT
CDR3 protein: CASSESWGKKRNTIYF

clone size: .
D gene: TRBD2
CDR3 length: 14
V gene: TRBV7-2
J gene: TRBJ2-7
CDR3 DNA: TGTGCCAGCAGCTCTAGCGGGGGCTCCTACGAGCAGTACTTC
CDR3 protein: CASSSSGGSYEQYF

clone size: .
D gene: TRBD1
CDR3 length: 15
V gene: TRBV28
J gene: TRBJ2-1
CDR3 DNA: TGTGCCAGCATGACAGGGGGCTCAGTTACAAATGAGCAGTTCTTC
CDR3 protein: CASMTGGSVTNEQFF

clone size: .
D gene: TRBD1
CDR3 length: 15
V gene: TRBV5-6
J gene: TRBJ1-1
CDR3 DNA: TGTGCCAGCAGCTTGAGGGACAGGGTGTACACTGAAGCTTTCTTT
CDR3 protein: CASSLRDRVYTEAFF

clone size: .
D gene: TRBD1
CDR3 length: 16
V gene: TRBV7-6
J gene: TRBJ2-3
CDR3 DNA: TGTGCCAGCAGCCGCAGGGTCAGGGGGCAAGTAGATACGCAGTATTTT
CDR3 protein: CASSRRVRGQVDTQYF

clone size: .
D gene: TRBD1
CDR3 length: 13
V gene: TRBV6-1
J gene: TRBJ1-1
CDR3 DNA: TGTGCCAGCAGATTAGACAGGGACACTGAAGCTTTCTTT
CDR3 protein: CASRLDRDTEAFF

clone size: once
D gene: TRBD2
CDR3 length: 14
V gene: TRBV5-1
J gene: TRBJ2-1
CDR3 DNA: TGCGCCAGCAGCTTGCAGGCCGGGGGGGATGAGCAGTTCTTC
CDR3 protein: CASSLQAGGDEQFF

clone size: .
D gene: TRBD1
CDR3 length: 18
V gene: TRBV13
J gene: TRBJ2-1
CDR3 DNA: TGTGCCAGCAGCTTACCGAATCCGGGGACAGCCGGAAACAATGAGCAGTTCTTC
CDR3 protein: CASSLPNPGTAGNNEQFF

clone size: .
D gene: TRBD1
CDR3 length: 15
V gene: TRBV19
J gene: TRBJ1-3
CDR3 DNA: TGTGCCAGTAGTAGTGGGACAGCCTCTGGAAACACCATATATTTT
CDR3 protein: CASSSGTASGNTIYF

clone size: .
D gene: .
CDR3 length: 15
V gene: TRBV30
J gene: TRBJ1-2
CDR3 DNA: TGTGCCTGGAGTGGGGTCTGGGGGGGGGCGCTTGGCTACACCTTC
CDR3 protein: CAWSGVWGGALGYTF

clone size: .
D gene: .
CDR3 length: 16
V gene: TRBV7-9
J gene: TRBJ1-4
CDR3 DNA: TGTGCCAGCAGCTCCATGGGGACACCCAAATGGGAAAAACTGTTTTTT
CDR3 protein: CASSSMGTPKWEKLFF